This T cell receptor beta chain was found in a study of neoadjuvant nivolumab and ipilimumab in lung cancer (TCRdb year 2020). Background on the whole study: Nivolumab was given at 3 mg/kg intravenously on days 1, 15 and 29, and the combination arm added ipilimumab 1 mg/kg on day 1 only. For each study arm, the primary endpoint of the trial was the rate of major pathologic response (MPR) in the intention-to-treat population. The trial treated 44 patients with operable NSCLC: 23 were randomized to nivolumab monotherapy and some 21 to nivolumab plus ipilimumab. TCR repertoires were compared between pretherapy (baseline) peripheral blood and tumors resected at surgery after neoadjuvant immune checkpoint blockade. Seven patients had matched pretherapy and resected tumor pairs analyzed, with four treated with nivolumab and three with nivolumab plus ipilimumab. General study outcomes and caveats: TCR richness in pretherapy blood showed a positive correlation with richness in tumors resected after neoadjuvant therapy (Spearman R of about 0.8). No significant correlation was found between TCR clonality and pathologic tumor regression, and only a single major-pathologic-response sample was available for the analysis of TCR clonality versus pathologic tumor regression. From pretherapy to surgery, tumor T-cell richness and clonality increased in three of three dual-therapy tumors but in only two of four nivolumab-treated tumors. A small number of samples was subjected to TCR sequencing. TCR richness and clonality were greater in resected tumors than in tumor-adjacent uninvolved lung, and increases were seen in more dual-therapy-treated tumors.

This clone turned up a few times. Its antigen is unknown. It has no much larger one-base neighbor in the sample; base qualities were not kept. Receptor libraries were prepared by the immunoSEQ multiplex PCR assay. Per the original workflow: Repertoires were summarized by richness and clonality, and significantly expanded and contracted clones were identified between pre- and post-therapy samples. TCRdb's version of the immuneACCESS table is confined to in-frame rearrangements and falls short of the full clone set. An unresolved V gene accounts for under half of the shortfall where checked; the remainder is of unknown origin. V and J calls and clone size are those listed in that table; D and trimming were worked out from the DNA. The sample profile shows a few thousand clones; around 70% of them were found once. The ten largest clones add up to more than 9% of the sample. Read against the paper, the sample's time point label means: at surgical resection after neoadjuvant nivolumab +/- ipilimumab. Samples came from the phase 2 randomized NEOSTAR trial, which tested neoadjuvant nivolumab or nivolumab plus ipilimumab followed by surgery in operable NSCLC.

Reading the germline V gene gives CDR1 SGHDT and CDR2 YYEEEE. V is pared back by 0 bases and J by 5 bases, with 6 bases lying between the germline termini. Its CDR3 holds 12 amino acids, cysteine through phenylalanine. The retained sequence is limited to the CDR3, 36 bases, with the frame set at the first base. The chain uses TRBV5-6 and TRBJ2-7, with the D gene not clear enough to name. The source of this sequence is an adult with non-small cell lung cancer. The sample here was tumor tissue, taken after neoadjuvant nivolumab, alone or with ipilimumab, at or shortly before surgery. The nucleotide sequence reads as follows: TGTGCCAGCAGCTTGGGGGCCCACGAGCAGTACTTC. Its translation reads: CASSLGAHEQYF.